Presented here are 7 T cell receptor beta chains from one specimen sequenced in a study of human T cells and chemical hapten exposure. The sample's time point: patch test 1, 2 weeks after DPC sensitization. Noted treatment: therapeutic diphenylcyclopropenone sensitization with weekly scalp DPC. Each CDR3 protein gets one entry after TCRdb re-called the RACE reads with MiXCR. Among around 100,000 distinct CDR3 sequences listed, 9.5% to 11% were seen once. This material consisted of whole blood, taken in connection with sensitization to the hapten diphenylcyclopropenone (DPC). These receptors originate from a woman aged 40 to 50 with alopecia areata. Some clones in this sample may be carry-over from other donors' samples.

This clonotype showed up just a few times. The V gene is TRBV5-6, the J gene TRBJ1-1, with 7 nucleotides matching TRBD1. V shed 4 bases and J 4 bases; nucleotides not matched to a gene: 13. The CDR3 extends over 16 amino acids. Looked up from germline, CDR1 is SGHDT and CDR2 is YYEEEE. CDR3 bases: TGTGCCAGCAGCGCGGGACAGCGACTTTTCGTCACTGAAGCTTTCTTT. Protein product: CASSAGQRLFVTEAFF.

This clonotype came up many times. The chain employs TRBV28 and TRBJ1-4; 7 bases agree with TRBD1. Germline CDR1 is MDHEN and CDR2 is SYDVKM. The CDR3 is 17 amino acids. V was clipped by 4 bases and J by 4 bases; unmatched bases: 12. This chain's CDR3 is CASSSPEGPGGNEKLFF. As DNA, the CDR3 is TGTGCCAGCAGTTCCCCAGAGGGGCCAGGGGGTAATGAAAAACTGTTTTTT. The full variable domain, completed using reference TRBV28 and TRBJ1-4, is DVKVTQSSRYLVKRTGEKVFLECVQDMDHENMFWYRQDPGLGLRLIYFSYDVKMKEKGDIPEGYSVSREKKERFSLILESASTNQTSMYLCASSSPEGPGGNEKLFFGSGTQLSVL.

There are many counts of this clonotype. J is TRBJ2-3 and V is TRBV5-4; 13 bases map to TRBD2. This CDR3 has 17 residues. V lost 3 bases and J lost 5; bases outside the gene matches: 9. CDR1 and CDR2 (germline): SGHNT, YYREEE (reference sequence). The CDR3, as DNA: TGTGCCAGCAGCTCCGGACTAGCGGGAGCATCTGTAGATACGCAGTATTTT. Translating gives CASSSGLAGASVDTQYF.

The chain is built from TRBV7-6 and TRBJ2-2; no definite D call. This CDR3 has 14 residues. The V gene's germline CDR1 is SGHVS and CDR2 FNYEAQ. Trimming took off 5 bases at V and 0 bases at J, with 7 bases between the two ends. The CDR3 protein is CASSPGPNTGELFF. The CDR3 bases are TGTGCCAGCAGCCCCGGCCCGAACACCGGGGAGCTGTTTTTT. The full variable domain, in which reference TRBV7-6 and TRBJ2-2 provide the parts outside the CDR3, is GAGVSQSPRYKVTKRGQDVALRCDPISGHVSLYWYRQALGQGPEFLTYFNYEAQQDKSGLPNDRFSAERPEGSISTLTIQRTEQRDSAMYRCASSPGPNTGELFFGEGSRLTVL.

The gene calls are TRBV2 and TRBJ2-7, with D hard to call. Germline V lookup: CDR1 SNHLY, CDR2 FYNNEI. The CDR3 is 10 residues long. V lost 6 bases and J 6 bases, leaving 6 bases between the germline ends. The CDR3 reads CASRQAEQYF. CDR3 in DNA: TGTGCCAGCAGGCAAGCCGAGCAGTACTTC.

This clonotype was recorded a few times. The genes are TRBV7-8 and TRBJ2-1; 12 bases fit TRBD2. V lost 5 bases to trimming and J lost 8 bases; unmatched junction nucleotides: 13. The germline gives CDR1 SGHVS, CDR2 FQNEAQ. The CDR3 has 17 amino acids. CDR3 nucleotide sequence: TGTGCCAGCAGCATGACTAGCGGGGGCCCACTCGGAGATGAGCAGTTCTTC. This gives the protein CASSMTSGGPLGDEQFF. Complete variable domain (other parts from reference TRBV7-8 and TRBJ2-1): GAGVSQSPRYKVAKRGQDVALRCDPISGHVSLFWYQQALGQGPEFLTYFQNEAQLDKSGLPSDRFFAERPEGSVSTLKIQRTQQEDSAVYLCASSMTSGGPLGDEQFFGPGTRLTVL.

The J gene is TRBJ1-1, the V gene TRBV7-2, with 9 bases matching TRBD1. V was pared by 9 bases and J by 5 bases, with 7 bases of the junction left unmatched. The V gene's germline CDR1 is SGHTA and CDR2 FQGNSA. This CDR3 comprises 13 residues. CDR3 nucleotide sequence: TGTGCCAGTGGGACAGGGCGGGGGACTGAAGCTTTCTTT. Protein sequence: CASGTGRGTEAFF.